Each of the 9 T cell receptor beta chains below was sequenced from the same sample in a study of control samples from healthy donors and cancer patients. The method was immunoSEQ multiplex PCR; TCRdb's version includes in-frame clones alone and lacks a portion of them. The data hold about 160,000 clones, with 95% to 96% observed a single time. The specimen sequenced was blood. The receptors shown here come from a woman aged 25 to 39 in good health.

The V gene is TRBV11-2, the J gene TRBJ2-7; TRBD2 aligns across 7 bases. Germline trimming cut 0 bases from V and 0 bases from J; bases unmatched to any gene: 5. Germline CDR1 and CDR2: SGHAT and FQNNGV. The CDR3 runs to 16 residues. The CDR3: CASSLDPAGNSYEQYF. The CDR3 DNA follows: TGTGCCAGCAGCTTAGACCCAGCGGGGAACTCCTACGAGCAGTACTTC.

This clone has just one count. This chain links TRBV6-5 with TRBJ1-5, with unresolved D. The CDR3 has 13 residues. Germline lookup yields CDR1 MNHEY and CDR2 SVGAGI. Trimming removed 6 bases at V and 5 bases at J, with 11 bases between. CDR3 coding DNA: TGTGCCAGCAGCCGCGGGGTGGATCAGCCCCAGCATTTT. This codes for CASSRGVDQPQHF.

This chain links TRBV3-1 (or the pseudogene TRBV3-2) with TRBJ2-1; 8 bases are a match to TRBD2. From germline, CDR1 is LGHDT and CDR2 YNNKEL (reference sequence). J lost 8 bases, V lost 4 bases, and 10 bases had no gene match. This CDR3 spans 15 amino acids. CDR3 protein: CASSPPGLVGDEQFF. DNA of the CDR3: TGTGCCAGCAGCCCTCCGGGACTAGTCGGGGATGAGCAGTTCTTC.

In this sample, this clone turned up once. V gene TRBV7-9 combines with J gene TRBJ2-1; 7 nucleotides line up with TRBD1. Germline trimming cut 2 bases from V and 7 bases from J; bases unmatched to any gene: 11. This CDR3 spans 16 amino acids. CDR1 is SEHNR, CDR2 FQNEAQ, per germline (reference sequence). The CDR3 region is CASSLFEQGIWNEQFF. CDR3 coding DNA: TGTGCCAGCAGCTTATTTGAACAGGGGATATGGAATGAGCAGTTCTTC.

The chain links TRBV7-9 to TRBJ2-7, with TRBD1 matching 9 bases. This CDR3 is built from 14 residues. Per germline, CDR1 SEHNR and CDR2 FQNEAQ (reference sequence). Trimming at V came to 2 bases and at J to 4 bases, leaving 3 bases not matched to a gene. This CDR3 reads CASSLRQGGYEQYF. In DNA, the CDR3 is TGTGCCAGCAGCTTAAGACAGGGGGGTTACGAGCAGTACTTC.

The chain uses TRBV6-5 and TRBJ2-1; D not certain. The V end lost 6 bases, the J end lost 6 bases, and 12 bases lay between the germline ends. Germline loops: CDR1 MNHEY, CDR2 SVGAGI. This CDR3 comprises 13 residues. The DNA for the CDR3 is TGTGCCAGCAGCTTAGTTGACACCAATGAGCAGTTCTTC. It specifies CASSLVDTNEQFF.

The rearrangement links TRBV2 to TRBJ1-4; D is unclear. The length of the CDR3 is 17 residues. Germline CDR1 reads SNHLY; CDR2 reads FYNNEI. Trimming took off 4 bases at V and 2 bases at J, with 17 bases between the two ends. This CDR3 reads CASSVPLIGLTNEKLFF. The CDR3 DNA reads TGTGCCAGCAGTGTACCGCTGATAGGGTTGACTAATGAAAAACTGTTTTTT.

As DNA, the CDR3 is TGCAGCGTTGGACAGGGGGGCTATGGCTACACCTTC. This encodes CSVGQGGYGYTF. The J gene is TRBJ1-2, the V gene TRBV29-1, with 9 nucleotides matching TRBD1. The germline CDR1 and CDR2 sequences are SQVTM and ANQGSEA. This CDR3 comprises 12 residues. Trimming removed 4 bases from V and 4 bases from J; junction bases left unmatched: 1.

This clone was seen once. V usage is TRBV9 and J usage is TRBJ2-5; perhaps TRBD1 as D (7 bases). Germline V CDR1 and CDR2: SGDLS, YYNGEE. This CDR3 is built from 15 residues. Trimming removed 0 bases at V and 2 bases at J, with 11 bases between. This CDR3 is CASSVAGGSQETQYF. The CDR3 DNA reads TGTGCCAGCAGCGTAGCAGGGGGGTCACAAGAGACCCAGTACTTC.